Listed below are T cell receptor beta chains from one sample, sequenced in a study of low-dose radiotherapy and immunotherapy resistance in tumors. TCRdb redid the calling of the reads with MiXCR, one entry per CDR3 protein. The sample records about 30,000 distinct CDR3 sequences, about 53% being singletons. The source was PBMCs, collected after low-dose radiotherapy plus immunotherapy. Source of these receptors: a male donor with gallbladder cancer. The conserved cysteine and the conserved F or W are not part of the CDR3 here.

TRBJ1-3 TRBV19 ASTGNGNTIY
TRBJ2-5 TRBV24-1 ATSDSGTSGGETQY
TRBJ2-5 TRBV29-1 SVAWGKETQY
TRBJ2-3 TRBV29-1 SVITGAIDPY
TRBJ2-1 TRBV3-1 ASSQYSGGLNEQF
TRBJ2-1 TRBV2 ASSRLAGYNEQF
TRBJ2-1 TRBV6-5 ASSYSKSGEQF
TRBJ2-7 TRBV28 ASSLSNSWDSSYEQY
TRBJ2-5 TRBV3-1 ASTLGPRGRGETQY
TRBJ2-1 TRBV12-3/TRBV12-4 ASSLGTESREQF
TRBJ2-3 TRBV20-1 SATPTVDTQY
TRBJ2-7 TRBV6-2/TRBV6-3 ASSMSGTGVKEQY
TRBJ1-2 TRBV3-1 ASSQDGLQGKINYGYT
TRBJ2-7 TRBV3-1 ASSQLAGPSEQY
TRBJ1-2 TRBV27 ASSLTGNYGYT
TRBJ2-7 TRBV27 ASSLGTSGSSEQY
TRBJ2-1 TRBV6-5 ASRFGQYNEQF
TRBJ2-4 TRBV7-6 ASSPDWAGDIQY
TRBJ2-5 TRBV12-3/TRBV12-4 ASSSGQGIQETQY
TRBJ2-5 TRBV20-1 SARDAASGMRETQY
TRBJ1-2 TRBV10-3 AISEFLGQGGANYGYT
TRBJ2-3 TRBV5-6 ASSFPDSGTQY
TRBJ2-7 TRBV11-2 ASSFGLAGDYEQY
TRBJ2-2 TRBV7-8 ASSQGTSGRGGELF
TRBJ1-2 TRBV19 ASSITPGQQNYGYT
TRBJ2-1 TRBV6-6 ASRGQGNEQF
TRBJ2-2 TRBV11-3 ASSLEYLAGAGELFF
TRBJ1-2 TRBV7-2 ASSLGGDGYT
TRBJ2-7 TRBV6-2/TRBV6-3 ASSYSKAGDTYEQY
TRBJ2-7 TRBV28 ASSFPGPYEQY
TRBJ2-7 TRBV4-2 ASSTRLAENSYEQY
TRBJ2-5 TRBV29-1 SVEGGRRETQY
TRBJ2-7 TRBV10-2 ASTLAMSSYEQY
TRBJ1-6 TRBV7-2 ASSSGQGGLRNNSPLH
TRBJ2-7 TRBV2 ASSEAGEQY
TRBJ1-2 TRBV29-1 SVDPSANYGYT
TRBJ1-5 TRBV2 ASSERGGPPRQPQH
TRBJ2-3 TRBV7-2 ASSWGRWGDTDTQY
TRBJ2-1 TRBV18 ASSKWASGNYNEQF
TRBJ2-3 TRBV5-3 ASSPRPGAGGTDTQY
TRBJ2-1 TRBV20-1 SASGTSGVNEQF
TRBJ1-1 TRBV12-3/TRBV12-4 ASSYQGEAF
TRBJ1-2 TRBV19 ASSSTGAGYT
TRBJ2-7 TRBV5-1 ASSPTGQYEQY
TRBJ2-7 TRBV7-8 ASSSGPSGSSYEQY
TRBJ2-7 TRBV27 ASSRAGLFTNEQY
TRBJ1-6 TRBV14 ASSQGRYNSPLH
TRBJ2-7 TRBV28 ASSGAAVVYEQY
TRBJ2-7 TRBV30 AWSPGTAYEQY
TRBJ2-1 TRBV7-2 ASSLVYTSGRDEQF
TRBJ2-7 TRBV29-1 SVVNRGAPREQY
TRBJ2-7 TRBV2 ASNGGPSYEQY
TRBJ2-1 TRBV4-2 ASSQDLAGVSEDEQF
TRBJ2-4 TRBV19 ASKLGSGAKNIQY
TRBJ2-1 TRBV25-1 ASSELYEQF
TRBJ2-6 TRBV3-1 ASSQAGTGGVTGANVLT
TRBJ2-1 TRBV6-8 ASSYWDNNEQF